These 27 T cell receptor beta chains originate from one sample sequenced in a study of shared clonotypes between healthy human individuals. Using immunoSEQ multiplex PCR, the repertoire was profiled, and TCRdb retains in-frame clones only, with some absent. The table records approximately 100,000 clones, less than 75% of them present only once. Specimen: memory CD8+ T cells sorted from blood. Subset reported: CD45RO+ cells pooled with CCR7-negative TemRA cells. These receptors were obtained from a woman in her twenties or thirties in good health.

This clone was recorded once. The chain combines TRBV28 with TRBJ2-7; 7 bases match TRBD2. Germline-derived CDR1 and CDR2 are MDHEN and SYDVKM. The ends lost 3 bases at V and 2 bases at J; junction bases unmatched: 10. The CDR3 has 16 amino acids. CDR3 protein: CASSFPRLADPYEQYF. Here the CDR3 DNA reads TGTGCCAGCAGTTTCCCGAGGCTAGCGGACCCCTACGAGCAGTACTTC.

The rearrangement uses TRBV11-2 and TRBJ1-1, with 9 bases aligning to TRBD1. The V gene end was trimmed by 5 bases and the J gene end by 6 bases; junction bases not matched to a gene: 10. The CDR3 consists of 15 residues. The germline V gene encodes CDR1 SGHAT and CDR2 FQNNGV. CDR3 protein: CASSASYRGQPEAFF. The CDR3 DNA reads TGTGCCAGCAGCGCCAGTTACAGGGGGCAGCCTGAAGCTTTCTTT.

The genes are TRBV28 and TRBJ2-5; D call uncertain. The V end was cut by 8 bases, the J end by 1 base, with 14 bases between. CDR1 is MDHEN and CDR2 is SYDVKM in the germline V gene. The CDR3 runs 14 residues. The CDR3 bases are TGTGCCAGCGGCCCGCCCCGGGCCCAAGAGACCCAGTACTTC. Its translation is CASGPPRAQETQYF.

V usage is TRBV11-3 and J usage is TRBJ2-7; TRBD2 might be the D (5 bases). The V gene lost 1 base and the J gene lost 7 bases, with 11 bases spanning the gap. This CDR3 region has 13 residues. Germline-derived CDR1 and CDR2 are SGHNT and YENEEA. The CDR3: CASSLGGQREQYF. The CDR3 DNA reads as TGTGCCAGCAGCTTAGGTGGCCAGCGGGAGCAGTACTTC. Complete variable domain (other parts from reference TRBV11-3 and TRBJ2-7): EAGVVQSPRYKIIEKKQPVAFWCNPISGHNTLYWYLQNLGQGPELLIRYENEEAVDDSQLPKDRFSAERLKGVDSTLKIQPAELGDSAVYLCASSLGGQREQYFGPGTRLTVT.

This clone has only a few counts. The chain recombines TRBV28 with TRBJ2-7, with TRBD1 as a possible D gene (6 bases). The CDR3 extends over 12 amino acids. Deletions cut 8 bases from V and 7 bases from J, with 15 bases between. Germline assignment: CDR1 MDHEN and CDR2 SYDVKM. The CDR3 protein is CASVDSLEEQYF. CDR3 sequence (DNA): TGTGCCAGCGTGGACAGTTTGGAAGAGCAGTACTTC.

V usage is TRBV7-9 and J usage is TRBJ2-7, with 11 bases that match TRBD2. CDR1 and CDR2 (germline): SEHNR, FQNEAQ (reference sequence). CDR3 length equals 13 residues. J was trimmed by 3 bases and V by 6 bases; bases with no gene match: 1. The CDR3 protein is CASRTSGDYEQYF. In nucleotides, the CDR3 is TGTGCCAGCAGGACTAGCGGGGACTACGAGCAGTACTTC.

As concerns this clone: Other DNA sequences of this sample code for an identical CDR3. J is TRBJ1-5 and V is TRBV6-1; D ambiguous. The CDR3 sequence is 15 residues long. Germline CDR1 MNHNS, CDR2 SASEGT. Trimming took 3 bases from V and 4 from J, leaving 13 bases between them. CDR3 in DNA: TGTGCCAGCAGTGAGAGCGAGAGCGGAAATCAGCCCCAGCATTTT. It specifies CASSESESGNQPQHF.

The J gene is TRBJ2-5, the V gene TRBV10-3, with D possibly TRBD2 on 5 matching bases. There are 13 residues in the CDR3. CDR1 is ENHRY and CDR2 is SYGVKD in the germline V gene. Trimming removed 2 bases from V and 4 bases from J, with 8 bases in between. The CDR3 sequence: CAISEGRVETQYF. In DNA form, the CDR3 reads TGTGCCATCAGTGAGGGGCGGGTAGAGACCCAGTACTTC.

The chain links TRBV7-6 to TRBJ2-2, with a tentative D call TRBD2 (5 bases). This CDR3 spans 15 amino acids. V was pared by 5 bases and J by 5 bases, with 15 bases between. Germline CDR1 SGHVS, CDR2 FNYEAQ. CDR3 sequence (DNA): TGTGCCAGCAGCCCGGACTCGACCGGGACCGGGGAGCTGTTTTTT. Translation: CASSPDSTGTGELFF. Drawing the rest from reference TRBV7-6 and TRBJ2-2, the complete variable domain is GAGVSQSPRYKVTKRGQDVALRCDPISGHVSLYWYRQALGQGPEFLTYFNYEAQQDKSGLPNDRFSAERPEGSISTLTIQRTEQRDSAMYRCASSPDSTGTGELFFGEGSRLTVL.

The CDR3 loop reads CASSPSRRDRGYTF. The CDR3 bases are TGTGCCAGCAGCCCCTCCCGCCGGGACAGAGGCTACACCTTC. This rearrangement joins TRBV9 to TRBJ1-2, with 7 bases matching TRBD1. From germline, CDR1 is SGDLS and CDR2 YYNGEE. There are 14 residues in the CDR3. The V segment lost 4 bases and the J segment 8 bases; nucleotides outside the gene matches: 11.

J is TRBJ2-7 and V is TRBV5-1; 9 bases match TRBD1. The germline V gene has CDR1 SGHRS and CDR2 YFSETQ. The ends lost 2 bases at V and 6 bases at J; junction bases unmatched: 6. The CDR3 is 14 amino acids. The CDR3 DNA reads as TGCGCCAGCAGCTTAGGGACAGGGAGTAGCGAGCAGTACTTC. Translated, it gives CASSLGTGSSEQYF.

The count of this clone is one. V and J are TRBV27 and TRBJ1-2, with a possible D match to TRBD1 (5 bases). Germline-derived CDR1 and CDR2 are MNHEY and SMNVEV (reference sequence). This CDR3 is built from 14 residues. The V end was cut by 6 bases, the J end by 1 base, with 12 bases between. The DNA of the CDR3 is TGTGCCAGCAGAGGGACGGACTATAACTATGGCTACACCTTC. It translates to CASRGTDYNYGYTF.

Many counts were recorded for this clone. The V and J genes are TRBV19 and TRBJ2-5, with 12 bases identical to TRBD1. The CDR3 totals 16 residues. Germline CDR1 and CDR2: LNHDA and SQIVND (reference sequence). Trimming took 7 bases from V and 4 from J; bases not matched to a gene: 10. CDR3 in amino acids: CASTLRGTGGPETQYF. In nucleotides, the CDR3 is TGTGCCAGTACCCTAAGAGGGACAGGGGGCCCAGAGACCCAGTACTTC.

The CDR3 spells CASIGPWGQPQHF. The CDR3 coding sequence is TGTGCCAGCATAGGACCTTGGGGTCAGCCCCAGCATTTT. The chain combines TRBV6-6 with TRBJ1-5; unclear D gene. Germline V gene lookup returns CDR1 MNHNY and CDR2 SVGAGI (reference sequence). The CDR3 has 13 residues. V was trimmed by 7 bases and J by 6 bases, leaving 13 bases between them.

The rearrangement joins TRBV4-2 to TRBJ1-1; TRBD1 is a possible D gene (6 bases). Germline V gene sequence: CDR1 LGHNA, CDR2 YNFKEQ. V lost 2 bases and J 8 bases, leaving 9 bases between the germline ends. The CDR3 runs to 12 residues. The CDR3 nucleotides are TGTGCCAGCAGCCAATCCGGACAGGAAGCTTTCTTT. Residues: CASSQSGQEAFF.

The chain couples TRBV7-9 to TRBJ2-5, with D tentatively TRBD1 or TRBD2 (7 bases each). The CDR3 covers 18 residues. The germline V gene encodes CDR1 SEHNR and CDR2 FQNEAQ (reference sequence). With 4 bases removed from V and 4 bases from J, the gap between germline ends came to 25 bases. The CDR3 region is CASSSNRGEGGSRETQYF. CDR3 DNA: TGTGCCAGCAGCTCAAACAGGGGTGAGGGCGGGAGTCGAGAGACCCAGTACTTC.

This sequence joins TRBV14 and TRBJ2-7, with D tentatively TRBD1 (6 bases). This CDR3 has 14 amino acids. Germline V gives CDR1 SGHDN, CDR2 FVKESK. V was cut by 4 bases and J by 1 base, with 11 bases left in between. For the CDR3, the DNA is TGTGCCAGCAGCCCTCAAACAGGGTCCTACGAGCAGTACTTC. Translation: CASSPQTGSYEQYF.

The table lists this clone with many counts. Other DNA variants within this sample encode the same CDR3. V is TRBV5-4 and J is TRBJ2-1; 12 nucleotides match TRBD2. This CDR3 contains 15 residues. V trimming: 4 bases; J trimming: 9 bases; junction bases outside the gene matches: 8. The germline CDR1 and CDR2 sequences are SGHNT and YYREEE (reference sequence). CDR3 bases: TGTGCCAGCAGCATCCTAGCGGGAGGGCCGGGTGAGCAGTTCTTC. This translates into CASSILAGGPGEQFF. Full variable domain (remainder filled in from reference TRBV5-4 and TRBJ2-1): ETGVTQSPTHLIKTRGQQVTLRCSSQSGHNTVSWYQQALGQGPQFIFQYYREEENGRGNFPPRFSGLQFPNYSSELNVNALELDDSALYLCASSILAGGPGEQFFGPGTRLTVL.

This clone has a count of ten or more. This chain uses TRBV15 with TRBJ2-5; a weak D match, TRBD1 (6 bases). CDR1 is LNHNV and CDR2 is YYDKDF in the germline V gene (reference sequence). The CDR3 consists of 14 residues. V shed 1 base and J shed 5 bases, with 11 bases lying between them. The CDR3 DNA reads as TGTGCCACCAGCAGAGGGTCAGGGGAGGAGACCCAGTACTTC. Its translation: CATSRGSGEETQYF.

Details on this clone: A junction boundary mismatches the germline segment, possibly from a read error. The chain is built from TRBV4-1 and TRBJ2-7; the match to TRBD1 covers 7 bases. CDR3 length: 16 amino acids. From germline, CDR1 is MGHRA and CDR2 YSYEKL. The CDR3 DNA reads TGTGCCAGCAGCCAAGATCAGGGGGACCTTGACTACGAGCAGTACTTC. The encoded protein is CASSQDQGDLDYEQYF.

This clone appeared a few times. V usage is TRBV28 and J usage is TRBJ2-5, with D maybe TRBD2 (5 bases). Trimming removed 6 bases from V and 0 bases from J, with 14 bases in between. CDR3 length: 15 residues. The germline gives CDR1 MDHEN, CDR2 SYDVKM. The CDR3 sequence: CASRRTLGYQETQYF. CDR3 bases: TGTGCCAGCAGGCGGACTTTGGGGTACCAAGAGACCCAGTACTTC.

This clone was seen only once. This sequence joins TRBV5-1 and TRBJ1-3; D remains ambiguous. The CDR3 is made up of 14 amino acids. The V gene lost 0 bases and the J gene lost 4 bases, with 8 bases spanning the gap. Germline V gives CDR1 SGHRS, CDR2 YFSETQ. In DNA form, the CDR3 reads TGCGCCAGCAGCTTGGTGGGGTCAGGAAACACCATATATTTT. Its translation: CASSLVGSGNTIYF.

This clone was found a few times. The V call is TRBV6-4, the J call TRBJ2-3, with 8 bases aligning to TRBD2. In germline, CDR1 is MRHNA, CDR2 SNTAGT. The CDR3 is 16 amino acids. V gave up 3 bases and J gave up 4 bases; unmatched junction bases: 9. This chain's CDR3 is CASSEIAGSIADTQYF. CDR3 sequence (DNA): TGTGCCAGCAGTGAGATAGCGGGAAGTATCGCAGATACGCAGTATTTT.

This chain joins TRBV7-9 and TRBJ1-5, with D possibly being TRBD1 (5 bases). Germline lookup yields CDR1 SEHNR and CDR2 FQNEAQ (reference sequence). The CDR3 contains 15 residues. Between the trimmed V and J ends, which lost 5 bases and 4 bases, there was a span of 15 bases. CDR3 loop: CASSPAEPGNQPQHF. CDR3 nucleotide sequence: TGTGCCAGCAGCCCCGCAGAGCCAGGGAATCAGCCCCAGCATTTT.

The V and J genes are TRBV2 and TRBJ2-7, with 8 bases fitting TRBD2. CDR1 is SNHLY and CDR2 is FYNNEI in the germline V gene. V lost 2 bases to trimming and J lost 4 bases; unmatched junction nucleotides: 7. CDR3 length: 15 residues. Here the CDR3 DNA reads TGTGCCAGCAGTGAACCCAGCGGGAGAGGTTACGAGCAGTACTTC. It specifies CASSEPSGRGYEQYF.

J is TRBJ2-7 and V is TRBV27, with D possibly being TRBD1 (6 bases). V was cut by 5 bases and J by 7 bases, with 18 bases left in between. This CDR3 region has 14 residues. Germline V gene lookup returns CDR1 MNHEY and CDR2 SMNVEV (reference sequence). The DNA for the CDR3 is TGTGCCAGCAGTCCGACACAGGGTTTAGGGGAGCAGTACTTC. Residues: CASSPTQGLGEQYF.

The chain carries TRBV27 and TRBJ2-1; 7 bases are a match to TRBD2. Germline CDR1 reads MNHEY; CDR2 reads SMNVEV (reference sequence). The J segment lost 5 bases and the V segment lost 3 bases, leaving 7 bases of the junction unmatched. The CDR3 is 15 residues long. The CDR3 loop reads CASSFGLAAHNEQFF. DNA of the CDR3: TGTGCCAGCAGTTTTGGGCTAGCGGCACACAATGAGCAGTTCTTC.